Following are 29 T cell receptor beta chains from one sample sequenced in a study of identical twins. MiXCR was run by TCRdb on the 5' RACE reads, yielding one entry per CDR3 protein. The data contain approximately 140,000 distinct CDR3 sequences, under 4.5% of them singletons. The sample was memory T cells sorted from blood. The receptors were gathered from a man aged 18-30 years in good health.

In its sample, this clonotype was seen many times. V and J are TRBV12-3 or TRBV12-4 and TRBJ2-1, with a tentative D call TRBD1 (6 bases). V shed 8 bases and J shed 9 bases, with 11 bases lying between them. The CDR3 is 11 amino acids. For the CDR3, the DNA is TGTGCCAGCGATGGGGGCTTTGAGCAGTTCTTC. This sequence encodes CASDGGFEQFF.

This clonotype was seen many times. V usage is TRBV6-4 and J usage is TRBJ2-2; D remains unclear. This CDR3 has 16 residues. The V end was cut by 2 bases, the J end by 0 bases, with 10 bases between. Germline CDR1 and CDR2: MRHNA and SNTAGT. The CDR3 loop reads CASSDVGRTNTGELFF. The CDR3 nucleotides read TGTGCCAGCAGTGACGTTGGCAGAACGAACACCGGGGAGCTGTTTTTT.

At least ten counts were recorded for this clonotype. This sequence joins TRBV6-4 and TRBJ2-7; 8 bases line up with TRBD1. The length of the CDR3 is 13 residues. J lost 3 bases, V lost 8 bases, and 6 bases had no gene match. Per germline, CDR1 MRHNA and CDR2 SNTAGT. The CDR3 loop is CASGGQVGYEQYV. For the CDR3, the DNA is TGTGCCAGCGGGGGACAGGTCGGCTACGAGCAGTACGTC.

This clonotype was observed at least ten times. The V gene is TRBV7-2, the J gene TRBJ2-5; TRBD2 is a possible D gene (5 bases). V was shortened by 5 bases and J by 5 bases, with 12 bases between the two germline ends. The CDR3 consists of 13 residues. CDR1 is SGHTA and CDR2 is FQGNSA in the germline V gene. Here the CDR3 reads CASSPGIRETQYF. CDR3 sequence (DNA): TGTGCCAGCAGCCCGGGGATCAGGGAGACCCAGTACTTC. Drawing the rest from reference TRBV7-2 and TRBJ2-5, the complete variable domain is GAGVSQSPSNKVTEKGKDVELRCDPISGHTALYWYRQSLGQGLEFLIYFQGNSAPDKSGLPSDRFSAERTGGSVSTLTIQRTQQEDSAVYLCASSPGIRETQYFGPGTRLLVL.

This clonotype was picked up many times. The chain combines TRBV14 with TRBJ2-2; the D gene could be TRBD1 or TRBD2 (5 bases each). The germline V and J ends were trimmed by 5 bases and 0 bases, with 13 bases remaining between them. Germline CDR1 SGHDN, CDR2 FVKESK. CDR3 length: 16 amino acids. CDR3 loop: CASSFGTRANTGELFF. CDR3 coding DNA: TGTGCCAGCAGCTTCGGGACCAGAGCGAACACCGGGGAGCTGTTTTTT.

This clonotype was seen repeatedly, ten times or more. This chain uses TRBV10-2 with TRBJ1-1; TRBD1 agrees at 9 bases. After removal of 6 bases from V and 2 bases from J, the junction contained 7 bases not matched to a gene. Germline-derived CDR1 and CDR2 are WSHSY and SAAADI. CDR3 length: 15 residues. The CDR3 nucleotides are TGCGCCAGCAGAAACCCGGGACAGGGTAACACTGAAGCTTTCTTT. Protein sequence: CASRNPGQGNTEAFF.

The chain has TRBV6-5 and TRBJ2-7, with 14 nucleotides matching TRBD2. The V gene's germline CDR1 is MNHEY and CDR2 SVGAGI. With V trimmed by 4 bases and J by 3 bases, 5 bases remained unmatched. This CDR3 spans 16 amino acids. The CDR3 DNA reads TGTGCCAGCAGTTCGGGGACTAGCGGGAGTGTCTACGAGCAGTACTTC. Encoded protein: CASSSGTSGSVYEQYF.

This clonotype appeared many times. The CDR3 reads CASSRSLATQYF. The CDR3 nucleotides are TGTGCCAGCAGCCGCAGCTTAGCGACGCAGTATTTT. This chain links TRBV7-9 with TRBJ2-3; D is possibly TRBD2 (5 bases). The CDR3 contains 12 residues. V shed 5 bases and J shed 9 bases, with 12 bases lying between them. Germline lookup yields CDR1 SEHNR and CDR2 FQNEAQ (reference sequence).

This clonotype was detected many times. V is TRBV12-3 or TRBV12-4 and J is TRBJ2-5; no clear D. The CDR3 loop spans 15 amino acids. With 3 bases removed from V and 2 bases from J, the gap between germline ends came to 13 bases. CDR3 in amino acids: CASSFADRPQETQYF. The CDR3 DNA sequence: TGTGCCAGCAGTTTTGCGGACCGTCCTCAAGAGACCCAGTACTTC.

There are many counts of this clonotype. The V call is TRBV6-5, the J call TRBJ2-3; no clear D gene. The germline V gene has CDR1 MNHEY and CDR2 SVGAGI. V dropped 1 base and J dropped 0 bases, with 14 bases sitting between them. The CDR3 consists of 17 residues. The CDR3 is CASSYLGTTSSTDTQYF. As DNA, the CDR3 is TGTGCCAGCAGTTACTTAGGAACTACATCTAGCACAGATACGCAGTATTTT.

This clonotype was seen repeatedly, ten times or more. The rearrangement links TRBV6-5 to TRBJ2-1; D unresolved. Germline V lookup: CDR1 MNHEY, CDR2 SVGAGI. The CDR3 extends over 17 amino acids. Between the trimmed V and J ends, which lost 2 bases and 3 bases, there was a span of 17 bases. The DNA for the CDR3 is TGTGCCAGCAGTTACAGTGGTTCAGGCGAACTCTACAATGAGCAGTTCTTC. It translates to CASSYSGSGELYNEQFF.

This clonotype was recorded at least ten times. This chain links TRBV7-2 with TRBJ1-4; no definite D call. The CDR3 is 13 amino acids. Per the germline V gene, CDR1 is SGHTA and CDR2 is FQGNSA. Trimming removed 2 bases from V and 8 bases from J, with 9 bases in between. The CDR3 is CASSLRPEEKLFF. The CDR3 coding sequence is TGTGCCAGCAGCTTACGGCCAGAAGAAAAACTGTTTTTT.

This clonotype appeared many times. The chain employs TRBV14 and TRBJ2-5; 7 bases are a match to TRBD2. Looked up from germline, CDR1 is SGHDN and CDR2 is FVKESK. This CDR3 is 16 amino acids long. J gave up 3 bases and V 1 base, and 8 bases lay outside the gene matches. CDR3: CASSQGLAVGEETQYF. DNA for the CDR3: TGTGCCAGCAGCCAAGGACTAGCTGTAGGGGAAGAGACCCAGTACTTC. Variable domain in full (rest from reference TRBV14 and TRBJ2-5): EAGVTQFPSHSVIEKGQTVTLRCDPISGHDNLYWYRRVMGKEIKFLLHFVKESKQDESGMPNNRFLAERTGGTYSTLKVQPAELEDSGVYFCASSQGLAVGEETQYFGPGTRLLVL.

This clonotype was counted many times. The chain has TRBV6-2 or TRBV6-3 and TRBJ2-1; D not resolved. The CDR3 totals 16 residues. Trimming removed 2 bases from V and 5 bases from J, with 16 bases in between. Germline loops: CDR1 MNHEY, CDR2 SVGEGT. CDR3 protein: CASSYPGIYRDNEQFF. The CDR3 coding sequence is TGTGCCAGCAGTTACCCAGGAATTTACAGAGACAATGAGCAGTTCTTC.

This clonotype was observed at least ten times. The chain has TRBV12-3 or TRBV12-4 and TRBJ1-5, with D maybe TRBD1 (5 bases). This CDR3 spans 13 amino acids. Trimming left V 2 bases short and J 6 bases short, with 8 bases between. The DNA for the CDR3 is TGTGCCAGCAGTTTATCCCAGGGTCAGCCCCAGCATTTT. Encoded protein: CASSLSQGQPQHF.

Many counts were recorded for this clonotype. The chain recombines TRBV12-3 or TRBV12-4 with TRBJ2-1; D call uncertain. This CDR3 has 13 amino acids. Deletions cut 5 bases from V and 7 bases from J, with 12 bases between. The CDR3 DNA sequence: TGTGCCAGCAGTGCCCGACTTGGGAATGAGCAGTTCTTC. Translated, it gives CASSARLGNEQFF.

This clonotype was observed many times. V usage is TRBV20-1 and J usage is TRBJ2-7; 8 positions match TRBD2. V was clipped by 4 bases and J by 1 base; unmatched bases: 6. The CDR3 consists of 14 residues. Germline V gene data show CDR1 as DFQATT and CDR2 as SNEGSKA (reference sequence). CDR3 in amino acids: CSAKRRGDSYEQYF. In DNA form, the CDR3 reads TGCAGTGCTAAAAGGCGGGGGGATTCCTACGAGCAGTACTTC.

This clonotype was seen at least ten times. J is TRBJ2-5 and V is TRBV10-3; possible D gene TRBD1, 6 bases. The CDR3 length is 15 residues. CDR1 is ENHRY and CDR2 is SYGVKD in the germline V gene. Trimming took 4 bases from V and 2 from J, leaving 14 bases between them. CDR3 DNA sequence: TGTGCCATCAGTGTAGGACAGACGCCACAAGAGACCCAGTACTTC. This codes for CAISVGQTPQETQYF.

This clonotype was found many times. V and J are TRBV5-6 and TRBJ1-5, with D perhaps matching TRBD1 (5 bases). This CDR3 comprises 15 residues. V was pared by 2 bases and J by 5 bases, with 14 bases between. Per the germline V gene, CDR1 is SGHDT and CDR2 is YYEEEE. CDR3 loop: CASSLKGPWDQPQHF. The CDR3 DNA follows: TGTGCCAGCAGCTTAAAGGGACCCTGGGATCAGCCCCAGCATTTT.

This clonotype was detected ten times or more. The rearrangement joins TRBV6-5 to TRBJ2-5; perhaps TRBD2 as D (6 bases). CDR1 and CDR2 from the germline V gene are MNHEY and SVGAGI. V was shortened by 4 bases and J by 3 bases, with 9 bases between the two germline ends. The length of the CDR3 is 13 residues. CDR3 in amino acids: CASSSGLKETQYF. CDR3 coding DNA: TGTGCCAGCAGTTCGGGACTTAAAGAGACCCAGTACTTC.

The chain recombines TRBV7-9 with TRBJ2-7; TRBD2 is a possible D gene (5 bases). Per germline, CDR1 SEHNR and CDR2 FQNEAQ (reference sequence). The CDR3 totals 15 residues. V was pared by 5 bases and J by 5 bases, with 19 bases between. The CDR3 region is CASSRIPPFSDEQYV. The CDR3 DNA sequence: TGTGCCAGCAGCCGGATCCCACCTTTTAGCGACGAGCAGTACGTC.

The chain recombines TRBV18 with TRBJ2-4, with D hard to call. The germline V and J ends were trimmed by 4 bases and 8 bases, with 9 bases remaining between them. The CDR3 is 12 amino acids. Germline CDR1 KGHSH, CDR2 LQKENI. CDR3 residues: CASSLAQDIQYF. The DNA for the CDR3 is TGTGCCAGCTCACTTGCCCAAGACATTCAGTACTTC.

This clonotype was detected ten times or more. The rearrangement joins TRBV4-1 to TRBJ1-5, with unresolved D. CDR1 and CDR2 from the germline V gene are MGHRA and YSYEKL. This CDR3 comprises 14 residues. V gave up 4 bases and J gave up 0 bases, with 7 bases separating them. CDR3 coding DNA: TGCGCCAGCAGCCCCTCGGGTAGCAATCAGCCCCAGCATTTT. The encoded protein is CASSPSGSNQPQHF.

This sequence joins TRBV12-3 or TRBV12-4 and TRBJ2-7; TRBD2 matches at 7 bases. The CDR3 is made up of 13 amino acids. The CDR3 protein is CASNGGTKGTGDV. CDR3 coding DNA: TGTGCCAGCAACGGGGGGACTAAAGGGACCGGGGACGTC.

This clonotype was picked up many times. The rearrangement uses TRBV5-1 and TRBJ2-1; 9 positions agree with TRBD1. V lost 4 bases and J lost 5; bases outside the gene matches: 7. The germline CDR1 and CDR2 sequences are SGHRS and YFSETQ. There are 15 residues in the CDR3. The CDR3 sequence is CASSERTGADNEQFF. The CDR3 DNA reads TGCGCCAGCAGCGAAAGGACAGGGGCAGACAATGAGCAGTTCTTC.

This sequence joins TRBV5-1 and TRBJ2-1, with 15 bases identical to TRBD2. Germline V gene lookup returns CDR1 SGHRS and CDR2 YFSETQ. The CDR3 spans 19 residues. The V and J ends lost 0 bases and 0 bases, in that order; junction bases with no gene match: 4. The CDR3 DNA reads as TGCGCCAGCAGCTTGGCGGGACTAGCGGGGGGTAGCTCCTACAATGAGCAGTTCTTC. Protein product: CASSLAGLAGGSSYNEQFF.

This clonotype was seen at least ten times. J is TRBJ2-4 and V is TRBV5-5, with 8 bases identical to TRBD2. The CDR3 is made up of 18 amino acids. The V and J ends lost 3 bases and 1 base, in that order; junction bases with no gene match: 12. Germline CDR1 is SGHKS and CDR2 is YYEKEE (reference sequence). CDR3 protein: CASSYLGTSSLAKNIQYF. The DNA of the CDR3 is TGTGCCAGCAGCTACCTCGGGACTAGTAGTTTGGCCAAAAACATTCAGTACTTC.

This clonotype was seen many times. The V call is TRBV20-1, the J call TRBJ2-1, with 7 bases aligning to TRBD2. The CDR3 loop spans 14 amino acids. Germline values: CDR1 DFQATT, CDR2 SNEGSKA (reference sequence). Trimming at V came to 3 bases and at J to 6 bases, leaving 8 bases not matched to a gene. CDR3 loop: CSASSGREFNEQFF. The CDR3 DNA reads TGCAGTGCTAGTAGTGGGCGGGAGTTCAATGAGCAGTTCTTC.

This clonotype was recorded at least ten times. CDR3 sequence reads: CASSLPRDRGTDTQYF. In nucleotides, the CDR3 is TGTGCCAGCAGCCTACCCCGGGACAGGGGTACAGATACGCAGTATTTT. This chain links TRBV5-4 with TRBJ2-3; 10 nucleotides match TRBD1. With V trimmed by 4 bases and J by 3 bases, 8 bases remained unmatched. CDR3 size: 16 residues. The germline gives CDR1 SGHNT, CDR2 YYREEE (reference sequence).